One T cell receptor (beta chain) is described in this entry. These data belong to a study of blood T cell repertoires in COVID-19. Study-wide context: Some COVID-19 samples were acute and others convalescent; all came from the United States, Italy and Spain. Sources were T cells, B-cell-depleted T cells, or PBMCs; the material itself was cDNA or gDNA.

Methods used by the authors: Amplification of reference gene primers provided the estimated nucleated cell counts. This table comes from immunoSEQ multiplex PCR, and its TCRdb copy is limited to in-frame clones, with some not included. The V and J calls and the clone size are those of that table, but D and trimming were determined from the DNA. Among roughly 230,000 clones listed, approximately 83% were seen once. V was cut by 2 bases and J by 0 bases, with 2 bases left in between. CDR1 and CDR2 (germline): MDHEN, SYDVKM. CDR3 length: 13 amino acids. The TCR sequence derives from a woman aged 45 to 65 with acute or convalescent COVID-19. The chain uses TRBV28 and TRBJ1-3; D is uncertain. Sequences were obtained from peripheral blood. CDR3 nucleotides: TGTGCCAGCAGTTTACACTCTGGAAACACCATATATTTT. Protein product: CASSLHSGNTIYF.